The clone carrying this T cell receptor (beta chain) was counted only a few times. V trimming: 3 bases; J trimming: 5 bases; junction bases outside the gene matches: 7. From germline, CDR1 is LNHDA and CDR2 SQIVND (reference sequence). CDR3 length: 16 residues. This specimen comes from a study of radiation and T cells in renal cell carcinoma. Only in-frame clones appear in the TCRdb table, and some are missing; sequencing was by immunoSEQ multiplex PCR. The repertoire holds 150,000 or so clones, with roughly 83% as singletons. The time point: baseline pretreatment blood. Described treatment: 15 Gy SBRT to primary tumor, nephrectomy 4 weeks later.

The sequence was obtained from a woman aged 45 to 65 with renal cell carcinoma. The chain couples TRBV19 to TRBJ2-3; TRBD2 aligns across 11 bases. The sequences come from blood, collected from a patient whose treatment included radiotherapy and nephrectomy. The CDR3 reads CASSIRLAGGGDTQYF. The CDR3 DNA follows: TGTGCCAGTAGTATCCGGCTAGCGGGAGGTGGAGATACGCAGTATTTT.